The 8 T cell receptor beta chains reported below all come from one sample, sequenced in a study of graft-versus-host responses after intestinal transplantation. Their recognized antigens are unknown. The table came from immunoSEQ multiplex PCR; TCRdb's copy has only in-frame clones and leaves some out. The sample holds approximately 70,000 clones, approximately 80% seen once. The input for sequencing was unstimulated CD4+ T cells sorted from spleen or lymph node cells, taken before transplant. The source of these receptors is a human donor who was the organ donor for an intestinal transplant.

The chain has TRBV7-3 and TRBJ2-3; TRBD2 agrees at 8 bases. J lost 3 bases, V lost 4 bases, and 3 bases had no gene match. The CDR3 is 14 amino acids. Germline V CDR1 and CDR2: SGHTA, FQGTGA. The CDR3 protein is CASSSGGLTDTQYF. The CDR3 DNA sequence: TGTGCCAGCAGCTCGGGGGGGCTGACAGATACGCAGTATTTT.

The V and J genes are TRBV7-9 and TRBJ1-5; maybe TRBD1 (5 bases). Germline CDR1 reads SEHNR; CDR2 reads FQNEAQ (reference sequence). The CDR3 is made up of 16 amino acids. V lost 6 bases to trimming and J lost 7 bases, with 22 bases between them. CDR3 nucleotide sequence: TGTGCCAGCAGTTTTGGGGCGGCAACGCTATCACAGCCCCAGCATTTT. Protein: CASSFGAATLSQPQHF.

The chain combines TRBV5-1 with TRBJ1-1; D perhaps matches TRBD1 (5 bases). Germline V gene data show CDR1 as SGHRS and CDR2 as YFSETQ. The CDR3 is 14 residues long. V lost 0 bases to trimming and J lost 4 bases, with 10 bases between them. The CDR3 DNA is TGCGCCAGCAGCTTGGGCAGGGTGGGCACTGAAGCTTTCTTT. It codes for CASSLGRVGTEAFF.

The J gene is TRBJ2-2, the V gene TRBV29-1; possibly TRBD1 for D (6 bases). Trimming left V 6 bases short and J 7 bases short, with 18 bases between. CDR3 length: 14 residues. From germline, CDR1 is SQVTM and CDR2 ANQGSEA. CDR3 in DNA: TGCAGCGTCGCCCAGTCAGGGGATGGCGGGGAGCTGTTTTTT. Protein product: CSVAQSGDGGELFF.

On this clone: Its ends do not fully match the called genes, so a read error is possible. This chain links TRBV7-7 with TRBJ2-3; D is possibly TRBD2 (5 bases). The germline gives CDR1 SSHAT, CDR2 FNYEAQ (reference sequence). The CDR3 spans 13 residues. CDR3 DNA: TGTGCTAGCAGCTTAAGAGGGTTCGATACGCAGTATTTT. Translating it yields CASSLRGFDTQYF.

This chain joins TRBV5-1 and TRBJ1-6, with 9 bases fitting TRBD1. In germline, CDR1 is SGHRS, CDR2 YFSETQ. Trimming removed 2 bases from V and 5 bases from J; junction bases left unmatched: 5. The CDR3 runs 16 residues. In DNA, the CDR3 is TGCGCCAGCAGCTTTAATCGGGACAGGGATAATTCACCCCTCCACTTT. This encodes CASSFNRDRDNSPLHF.

The rearrangement uses TRBV5-1 and TRBJ2-4; D possibly corresponds to TRBD1 (5 bases). CDR1 and CDR2 (germline): SGHRS, YFSETQ. V was clipped by 0 bases and J by 0 bases, with 7 bases between them. CDR3 length: 15 residues. CDR3 sequence reads: CASSLEGVAKNIQYF. The CDR3 DNA reads TGCGCCAGCAGCTTGGAAGGGGTAGCCAAAAACATTCAGTACTTC.

Only one count was recorded for this clone. This chain joins TRBV9 and TRBJ1-6; D might be TRBD1 (5 bases). Germline V gene lookup returns CDR1 SGDLS and CDR2 YYNGEE. V was shortened by 0 bases and J by 8 bases, with 15 bases between the two germline ends. The CDR3 covers 16 residues. The CDR3 loop is CASSVGAGMEYSPLHF. In DNA, the CDR3 is TGTGCCAGCAGCGTAGGAGCAGGGATGGAATATTCACCCCTCCACTTT.